The 4 T cell receptor beta chains below come from one sample, sequenced in a study of control samples from healthy donors and cancer patients. Produced via immunoSEQ multiplex PCR; TCRdb's table is partial and in-frame only. Of about 110,000 clones in the sample, 90% are singletons; the top ten hold 4% to 5.5%. The sample consisted of blood. These receptors were collected from a human donor in good health. The donor label of this sample is uncertain.

This clone was observed a single time. The V call is TRBV14, the J call TRBJ1-2; D not certain. Per the germline V gene, CDR1 is SGHDN and CDR2 is FVKESK. Trimming removed 0 bases from V and 1 base from J, with 9 bases in between. The CDR3 has 15 residues. CDR3 region: CASSQDSGRNYGYTF. The CDR3 DNA follows: TGTGCCAGCAGCCAAGACTCAGGACGTAACTATGGCTACACCTTC.

This chain links TRBV5-5 with TRBJ2-5, with 12 bases aligning to TRBD1. CDR1 and CDR2 from the germline V gene are SGHKS and YYEKEE (reference sequence). V gave up 0 bases and J gave up 1 base; unmatched junction bases: 4. This CDR3 is 17 amino acids long. This CDR3 is CASSLVGTGGPQETQYF. As DNA, the CDR3 is TGTGCCAGCAGCTTGGTTGGGACAGGGGGCCCCCAAGAGACCCAGTACTTC.

This clone was seen a handful of times. The chain carries TRBV6-1 and TRBJ1-2, with TRBD1 matching 7 bases. With 1 base clipped from V and 6 bases from J, the junction kept 14 bases outside the gene matches. The CDR3 totals 17 residues. Germline V gene lookup returns CDR1 MNHNS and CDR2 SASEGT. CDR3 residues: CASSEGSGDRAINGYTF. CDR3 in DNA: TGTGCCAGCAGTGAAGGTTCGGGCGACAGGGCTATTAATGGCTACACCTTC.

The J gene is TRBJ1-1, the V gene TRBV10-1; 7 positions match TRBD1. Looked up from germline, CDR1 is WNHNN and CDR2 is SYGVQD (reference sequence). This CDR3 contains 14 residues. Trimming removed 5 bases from V and 10 bases from J; junction bases left unmatched: 13. CDR3 sequence: CASSPAGQEGRAFF. The CDR3 DNA sequence: TGCGCCAGCAGTCCCGCCGGACAGGAGGGCCGAGCTTTCTTT.